This is a list of T cell receptor beta chains from one sample in a study of T cells in Graves' hyperthyroidism and ophthalmopathy. TCRdb re-analysed the multiplex PCR reads in MiXCR, keeping a single row per CDR3 protein. The sample consists of about 350,000 distinct CDR3 sequences, 15% to 20% of them appearing once. Input material: blood. The receptors were sampled from a woman in her 40s with Graves' ophthalmopathy. The CDR3 runs from the conserved cysteine through the conserved F or W. The order of the fields is V gene, D gene, J gene, clone size, CDR3 DNA, CDR3 protein. The D gene is left open where the match is weak. For some rows the clone size is stated as once, few or many, or as a class when expanded; others skip it.

v_call: TRBV19; d_call: .; j_call: TRBJ2-7; clone_size: many; cdr3_nt: TGTGCCTCCAGCTGGAGCTACGGCTCCTACGAGCAGTACTTC; cdr3_aa: CASSWSYGSYEQYF
v_call: TRBV24-1; d_call: .; j_call: TRBJ2-7; clone_size: few; cdr3_nt: TGTGCCACCAGTGATGGGTTGTACGAGCAGTACTTC; cdr3_aa: CATSDGLYEQYF
v_call: TRBV27; d_call: .; j_call: TRBJ1-5; clone_size: many; cdr3_nt: TGTGCCAGCAGCGGGGTTCAGGGACAGCCCCAGCATTTT; cdr3_aa: CASSGVQGQPQHF
v_call: TRBV5-1; d_call: .; j_call: TRBJ2-7; clone_size: many; cdr3_nt: TGCGCCAGCAGTAATGTACCCACGGACGAGCAGTACTTC; cdr3_aa: CASSNVPTDEQYF
v_call: TRBV20-1; d_call: TRBD1; j_call: TRBJ1-2; clone_size: many; cdr3_nt: TGCAGTGCCCTGGGACAGCAACTCTATGGCTACACCTTC; cdr3_aa: CSALGQQLYGYTF
v_call: TRBV6-5; d_call: .; j_call: TRBJ2-7; clone_size: .; cdr3_nt: TGTGCCAGCAGTTATAAGCGGCCCTCCGAGCAGTACTTC; cdr3_aa: CASSYKRPSEQYF
v_call: TRBV28; d_call: TRBD2; j_call: TRBJ2-7; clone_size: .; cdr3_nt: TGTGCCAGCACCCCCCTGGGGGGGGACTACGAGCAGTACTTC; cdr3_aa: CASTPLGGDYEQYF
v_call: TRBV7-8; d_call: .; j_call: TRBJ2-5; clone_size: once; cdr3_nt: TGTGCCAGCAGCTTAGTAGGGTACAGACTACAAGAGACCCAGTACTTC; cdr3_aa: CASSLVGYRLQETQYF
v_call: TRBV27; d_call: .; j_call: TRBJ2-7; clone_size: many; cdr3_nt: TGTGCCAGCAGTTCATACCCTACCTACGAGCAGTACTTC; cdr3_aa: CASSSYPTYEQYF
v_call: TRBV19; d_call: .; j_call: TRBJ1-1; clone_size: many; cdr3_nt: TGTGCCAGTAGTATGGGCACGAACACTGAAGCTTTCTTT; cdr3_aa: CASSMGTNTEAFF
v_call: TRBV20-1; d_call: .; j_call: TRBJ2-7; clone_size: many; cdr3_nt: TGCAGTGCTAGAGGCCCCCAGTGGATCTCCTACGAGCAGTACTTC; cdr3_aa: CSARGPQWISYEQYF
v_call: TRBV12-3/TRBV12-4; d_call: .; j_call: TRBJ2-2; clone_size: .; cdr3_nt: TGTGCTACAACGTGGGACCGTACTGCCGGGGAGCTGTTTTTT; cdr3_aa: CATTWDRTAGELFF
v_call: TRBV11-2; d_call: .; j_call: TRBJ1-1; clone_size: many; cdr3_nt: TGTGCCAGCAGCTTAGATTTAGGGGAAGCTTTCTTT; cdr3_aa: CASSLDLGEAFF
v_call: TRBV7-9; d_call: .; j_call: TRBJ1-1; clone_size: many; cdr3_nt: TGTGCCAGCAGCGAGGGGGGGTGGGGGATCTTTGAAGCTTTCTTT; cdr3_aa: CASSEGGWGIFEAFF
v_call: TRBV6-2/TRBV6-3; d_call: .; j_call: TRBJ2-7; clone_size: many; cdr3_nt: TGTGCCAGCAGCCACACGGGAGTAGTGTACGAGCAGTACTTC; cdr3_aa: CASSHTGVVYEQYF
v_call: TRBV6-2/TRBV6-3; d_call: TRBD2; j_call: TRBJ2-6; clone_size: many; cdr3_nt: TGTGCCAGCAGGCTACGGCATCCTAGCGGGAGGGCTGGGGCCAACGTCCTGACTTTC; cdr3_aa: CASRLRHPSGRAGANVLTF
v_call: TRBV10-3; d_call: .; j_call: TRBJ1-2; clone_size: many; cdr3_nt: TGTGCCATCAGTGAGCCCGGCTATGGCTACACCTTC; cdr3_aa: CAISEPGYGYTF
v_call: TRBV4-3; d_call: TRBD1; j_call: TRBJ1-3; clone_size: many; cdr3_nt: TGCGCCAGCAGCCCATCGGACAGGGGCCGGATGGGAAACACCATATATTTT; cdr3_aa: CASSPSDRGRMGNTIYF
v_call: TRBV6-1; d_call: .; j_call: TRBJ2-7; clone_size: many; cdr3_nt: TGTGCCAGCAGTGTGACGGGGATTGGGACCTACGAGCAGTACTTC; cdr3_aa: CASSVTGIGTYEQYF
v_call: TRBV30; d_call: TRBD1; j_call: TRBJ1-5; clone_size: few; cdr3_nt: TGTGCCTTATCGACAGGGCTCAGCAATCAGCCCCAGCATTTT; cdr3_aa: CALSTGLSNQPQHF
v_call: TRBV28; d_call: .; j_call: TRBJ1-1; clone_size: many; cdr3_nt: TGTGCCAGCAGCCGCAGGGGCGTTGGCACTGAAGCTTTCTTT; cdr3_aa: CASSRRGVGTEAFF
v_call: TRBV9; d_call: .; j_call: TRBJ2-7; clone_size: many; cdr3_nt: TGTGCCAGCAGCGTAGGGGACGGCTCCTACGAGCAGTACTTC; cdr3_aa: CASSVGDGSYEQYF
v_call: TRBV6-5; d_call: TRBD1; j_call: TRBJ2-7; clone_size: many; cdr3_nt: TGTGCCAGCAGTTACGGGGACAGCAACGAGCAGTACTTC; cdr3_aa: CASSYGDSNEQYF
v_call: TRBV7-2; d_call: .; j_call: TRBJ2-2; clone_size: many; cdr3_nt: TGTGCCAGCAGCTTAGGGGGATACACCGGGGAGCTGTTTTTT; cdr3_aa: CASSLGGYTGELFF
v_call: TRBV6-1; d_call: .; j_call: TRBJ2-3; clone_size: many; cdr3_nt: TGTGCCAGCGGGAAGGGCGCCTTGCACACAGATACGCAGTATTTT; cdr3_aa: CASGKGALHTDTQYF
v_call: TRBV28; d_call: .; j_call: TRBJ2-5; clone_size: many; cdr3_nt: TGTGCCAGCACACACCAAGAGACCCAGTACTTC; cdr3_aa: CASTHQETQYF
v_call: TRBV12-3/TRBV12-4; d_call: .; j_call: TRBJ2-7; clone_size: few; cdr3_nt: TGTGCCAGCAGTTTAAACGGGATCTACGAGCAGTACTTC; cdr3_aa: CASSLNGIYEQYF
v_call: TRBV5-1; d_call: .; j_call: TRBJ2-7; clone_size: few; cdr3_nt: TGCGCCAGCAGCTTTTCTTCCATGGGCGAGCAGTACTTC; cdr3_aa: CASSFSSMGEQYF
v_call: TRBV5-1; d_call: TRBD2; j_call: TRBJ2-3; clone_size: few; cdr3_nt: TGCGCCAGCAGCCGACAACCCGGGACTAGCGGCAGCACAGATACGCAGTATTTT; cdr3_aa: CASSRQPGTSGSTDTQYF
v_call: TRBV20-1; d_call: .; j_call: TRBJ1-1; clone_size: many; cdr3_nt: TGCAGTGCTAGGGAATACGGCGGGAGCAACACTGAAGCTTTCTTT; cdr3_aa: CSAREYGGSNTEAFF
v_call: TRBV2; d_call: .; j_call: TRBJ2-7; clone_size: many; cdr3_nt: TGTGCCAGCAGCCGGCATTACGAGCAGTACTTC; cdr3_aa: CASSRHYEQYF
v_call: TRBV5-1; d_call: TRBD1; j_call: TRBJ2-7; clone_size: .; cdr3_nt: TGCGCCAGCAGCTTGAGACAGGGAAGTCTGGACGAGCAGTACTTC; cdr3_aa: CASSLRQGSLDEQYF
v_call: TRBV27; d_call: TRBD2; j_call: TRBJ2-5; clone_size: many; cdr3_nt: TGTGCCAGCATGCCGCGGGGGATTGCCCAAGAGACCCAGTACTTC; cdr3_aa: CASMPRGIAQETQYF
v_call: TRBV27; d_call: .; j_call: TRBJ2-2; clone_size: .; cdr3_nt: TGTGCCAGCAGTTTAATCGGGACCGCCGGGACCCGAGGATATAGGGAGCTGTTTTTT; cdr3_aa: CASSLIGTAGTRGYRELFF
v_call: TRBV27; d_call: TRBD1; j_call: TRBJ1-1; clone_size: many; cdr3_nt: TGTGCCAGCAGACCTTGGACAGGGAACGAAGCTTTCTTT; cdr3_aa: CASRPWTGNEAFF
v_call: TRBV12-3/TRBV12-4; d_call: .; j_call: TRBJ2-5; clone_size: many; cdr3_nt: TGTGCCAGCAGTTTTAGGCGGTACCAAGAGACCCAGTACTTC; cdr3_aa: CASSFRRYQETQYF
v_call: TRBV11-2; d_call: .; j_call: TRBJ2-2; clone_size: many; cdr3_nt: TGTGCCAGCAGGGGAGCCGGGGAGCTGTTTTTT; cdr3_aa: CASRGAGELFF
v_call: TRBV12-3/TRBV12-4; d_call: TRBD1; j_call: TRBJ1-5; clone_size: .; cdr3_nt: TGTGCCAACAGTTCGGACATCTCCAGGGGGTATAATCAACCCCAGCATTTT; cdr3_aa: CANSSDISRGYNQPQHF
v_call: TRBV7-8; d_call: .; j_call: TRBJ2-5; clone_size: many; cdr3_nt: TGTGCCAGCAGCTTAGTCGCGGGAAGGGAGACCCAGTACTTC; cdr3_aa: CASSLVAGRETQYF
v_call: TRBV6-2/TRBV6-3; d_call: .; j_call: TRBJ1-1; clone_size: many; cdr3_nt: TGTGCCAGCAGTTACGGACAGACCACTGAAGCTTTCTTT; cdr3_aa: CASSYGQTTEAFF
v_call: TRBV6-1; d_call: TRBD1; j_call: TRBJ2-7; clone_size: once; cdr3_nt: TGTGCCAGCAGGGGAGCGGGACAGGGATTCGAGCAGTACTTC; cdr3_aa: CASRGAGQGFEQYF
v_call: TRBV28; d_call: TRBD1; j_call: TRBJ1-2; clone_size: many; cdr3_nt: TGTGCCAGCAGCCCGACAGGGGGCGGAGGCTATGGCTACACCTTC; cdr3_aa: CASSPTGGGGYGYTF
v_call: TRBV6-1; d_call: .; j_call: TRBJ1-2; clone_size: .; cdr3_nt: TGTGCCAGCAGTCCTCGGGGGGGCGTTGGTGGCTACACCTTC; cdr3_aa: CASSPRGGVGGYTF
v_call: TRBV3-1; d_call: .; j_call: TRBJ2-2; clone_size: .; cdr3_nt: TGTGCCAGCAGCCAAGAGATAGGCGCGAACACCGGGGAGCTGTTTTTT; cdr3_aa: CASSQEIGANTGELFF
v_call: TRBV18; d_call: TRBD1; j_call: TRBJ2-7; clone_size: few; cdr3_nt: TGTGCCAGCTCGCGAGGACAGGGAGTCCCCTACGAGCAGTACTTC; cdr3_aa: CASSRGQGVPYEQYF
v_call: TRBV10-3; d_call: .; j_call: TRBJ1-2; clone_size: many; cdr3_nt: TGTGCCATCAGTGAGTCAGGTGGCTACACCTTC; cdr3_aa: CAISESGGYTF
v_call: TRBV3-2; d_call: .; j_call: TRBJ1-5; clone_size: many; cdr3_nt: TGTGCCAGCAGCCAAGATTGGGGAACCAATCAGCCCCAGCATTTT; cdr3_aa: CASSQDWGTNQPQHF
v_call: TRBV6-1; d_call: TRBD2; j_call: TRBJ2-4; clone_size: many; cdr3_nt: TGTGCCATCCGGACTAGCGGGAGAGGGGACATTCAGTACTTC; cdr3_aa: CAIRTSGRGDIQYF